This T cell receptor (beta chain) was found in a study of identical twins. General observations from the study: Whereas memory repertoires showed no such difference, abundant cord blood beta clonotypes carried fewer insertions.

Concerning this clonotype itself: What it recognizes is unknown.

Each donor was a healthy Caucasian. Deletions cut 3 bases from V and 3 bases from J, with 11 bases between. Germline V gives CDR1 GTSNPN, CDR2 SVGIG (reference sequence). This CDR3 has 13 residues. The authors used template switching to add a universal primer site and gave cDNA unique molecular identifiers. TCRdb independently ran MiXCR on the 5' RACE reads; one entry per CDR3 protein. The table includes a few hundred thousand distinct CDR3 sequences, approximately 9.6% detected once. The sample also formed part of further work on yellow fever vaccine responses in identical twins.

This clonotype was obtained from a woman aged 18-29 years in good health. The sample was PBMCs. V gene TRBV30 combines with J gene TRBJ1-1, with D possibly being TRBD1 (5 bases). The CDR3 reads CAWRAPGHTEAFF. In nucleotides, the CDR3 is TGTGCCTGGAGAGCCCCAGGGCACACTGAAGCTTTCTTT.